The rows below give T cell receptor beta chains drawn from one sample of a study of tumor-infiltrating lymphocytes in primary liver carcinoma. TCRdb itself ran the multiplex PCR reads through MiXCR, one entry per CDR3 protein. The sample lists about 99,000 distinct CDR3 sequences; about three quarters were seen once. Material: liver tumor tissue from sampling region 5. The receptor source for this set is a woman in her sixties or seventies with primary liver carcinoma and hepatitis B virus infection. The CDR3 runs from the conserved cysteine through the conserved F or W. The D gene is left open where the match is weak. The listing skips clone size in some rows; elsewhere it reads once, few, many or a size class.

J gene	V gene	D gene	clone size	CDR3 DNA	CDR3 protein
TRBJ1-1	TRBV28	.	many	TGTGCCAGCAGCCCGGGGGGCGCGGGCACTGAAGCTTTCTTT	CASSPGGAGTEAFF
TRBJ2-5	TRBV28	.	many	TGTGCCAGCAGTTCTTACGGGACCCAGTACTTC	CASSSYGTQYF
TRBJ2-2	TRBV7-8	.	many	TGTGCCAGCAGCTTAGTTTCAGGGACCGGGGAGCTGTTTTTT	CASSLVSGTGELFF
TRBJ1-6	TRBV5-5	.	.	TGTGTCAGCAGCTTGATCAGGGGCCTTAATTCACCCCTCCGCTTT	CVSSLIRGLNSPLRF
TRBJ1-1	TRBV29-1	.	many	TGCAGCGTTTTGGTCGGTTTGAACACTGAAGCTTTCTTT	CSVLVGLNTEAFF
TRBJ2-1	TRBV28	TRBD1	once	TGTGCCACCAGAAGGACAGGTGGGTTTGGTGAGCAGTTCTTC	CATRRTGGFGEQFF
TRBJ2-3	TRBV12-3/TRBV12-4	.	many	TGTGCCAGCAGCCTCCGGCCGTATACGCAGTATTTT	CASSLRPYTQYF
TRBJ2-1	TRBV5-1	.	.	TGCGCCAGCAGGTCCGGGACCCACAATGAGCAGTTCTTC	CASRSGTHNEQFF
TRBJ2-7	TRBV9	.	few	TGTGCCAGCAGCGTAGGAGTTAGCGGCTACGAGCAGTACTTC	CASSVGVSGYEQYF
TRBJ2-3	TRBV7-3	TRBD2	few	TGTGCCAGCAGCCGAGGCGGTCGAAGCGGGAGGGCCACAGATACGCAGTATTTT	CASSRGGRSGRATDTQYF
TRBJ1-3	TRBV11-2	TRBD1	.	TGTGTCAGCAGCTCACACCCAGACAGGGGAGCGTACTCTGGAAATACCATATATTTT	CVSSSHPDRGAYSGNTIYF
TRBJ2-1	TRBV18	.	.	TGTGCCAGCTCACCGAGGACGGATTACAATGAGCAGTTCTTC	CASSPRTDYNEQFF
TRBJ2-7	TRBV5-1	TRBD1	many	TGCGCCAGCAGCCGGGACAGATCCTACGAGCAGTACTTC	CASSRDRSYEQYF
TRBJ2-1	TRBV11-3	TRBD2	.	TGTGCCGGCAACTTAGCTCGGGGGGAGTGGGGTGTCGATGAGCAGTTCTTC	CAGNLARGEWGVDEQFF
TRBJ2-2	TRBV5-1	.	.	TGCGCCAGCAGTCTAGGAGCCTGGAATGGCAGGGAGCTGTTTTTT	CASSLGAWNGRELFF
TRBJ2-3	TRBV6-5	.	.	TGTGCCAGCAGTTACATAAGGGGCCCAGATACACGGTATTTT	CASSYIRGPDTRYF
TRBJ2-1	TRBV28	TRBD2	few	TGTGCCAGCAGTCCCTCCCCAACTAGCGGAAATTACAATGAGCAGTTCTTC	CASSPSPTSGNYNEQFF
TRBJ2-3	TRBV28	TRBD2	.	TGTGCCAGCAGGCCCGGGACTAGCGGGGACACAGATACGCAGTATTTT	CASRPGTSGDTDTQYF
TRBJ2-7	TRBV6-5	TRBD2	.	TGTGTCAGCGGAAGACTCATAACGGGAGGCTCCTACGAGCAGTACTTC	CVSGRLITGGSYEQYF
TRBJ1-1	TRBV11-3	.	.	TGTGCCAGTAGTTACGGGAGGTCGGACACTGAAGCTTTCTTT	CASSYGRSDTEAFF
TRBJ2-2	TRBV11-2	.	.	TGTTCCAGCAGCGCCCGACAGGGAGGGACCGGGGAGCCGTTTTTT	CSSSARQGGTGEPFF
TRBJ2-5	TRBV14	.	many	TGTGCCAGCAGCCAGGACAGCCTCCAGGTGACCCAGTACTTC	CASSQDSLQVTQYF
TRBJ2-1	TRBV10-3	TRBD1	.	TGTACCATCAGTGAGATGGACAGGGGAGTGGGCAATGAGCGGTTCTTC	CTISEMDRGVGNERFF
TRBJ2-2	TRBV10-3	.	many	TGTGCCATCAGTGAGTCGGGCCCCCGGGCCGGGGAGCTGTTTTTT	CAISESGPRAGELFF
TRBJ1-5	TRBV6-1	TRBD1	.	TGTGCTAGTAGTCGGACAGGGCGGGGTCAGCCCCAGCATTTT	CASSRTGRGQPQHF
TRBJ2-7	TRBV28	.	.	TGTGCCAGCACCTTCCCCGGGTCATCATACGGGCAGTACTTC	CASTFPGSSYGQYF
TRBJ1-5	TRBV4-1	.	.	TGCGCCAGCAGCCAAAATTACAGACGCAATCAGCCCCAGCACTTT	CASSQNYRRNQPQHF
TRBJ2-1	TRBV12-3/TRBV12-4	TRBD2	.	TGTGCCAGCAGTTTTTTGGCTAGCGGGAGGGACAATGAGCGTTTCTTC	CASSFLASGRDNERFF
TRBJ2-1	TRBV11-3	TRBD1	medium-sized	TGTGCCAGCGGCGCTCGGGACAGGGTATACGAGCAGTTCTTC	CASGARDRVYEQFF
TRBJ2-1	TRBV29-1	TRBD1	.	TGCATCGTCCCGGGACAGGGGGCCGGAATCACAAAAGGGCAGTTCTTC	CIVPGQGAGITKGQFF
TRBJ2-1	TRBV30	.	.	TGTGCCTGGAGTATACTTAGCGTGGGCTACAATGAGCACTTCTTC	CAWSILSVGYNEHFF
TRBJ2-5	TRBV5-1	.	once	TGCGTCAGCAGCCTCTTGGGGGGTTTGGAGCTGTACTTC	CVSSLLGGLELYF
TRBJ2-7	TRBV6-1	TRBD1	.	TGTGCCAGCAATTCTAAAATTGGGACAGGGACCTCCTACGAGCGGTACTTC	CASNSKIGTGTSYERYF
TRBJ2-3	TRBV7-3	.	.	TGTGCCAGCAGCTTAATTAGCGTGGAAACGCAGTATTTT	CASSLISVETQYF
TRBJ1-4	TRBV6-5	.	many	TGTGCCAGCAGTTGGACAGCAACTAATGAAAAACTGTTTTTT	CASSWTATNEKLFF
TRBJ1-5	TRBV6-6	.	once	TGTGCCAGGAAGACCGGGGATGCTCAGCCCCAGCATTTT	CARKTGDAQPQHF
TRBJ2-7	TRBV6-1	TRBD1	.	TGTGTCAGCAGTGAAGGTAGACAGGGCGACGTGCAGTACTTC	CVSSEGRQGDVQYF
TRBJ2-1	TRBV5-1	.	.	TGCGCCAGCAGCCTCCCTAACGGGACCTCCTACAATGAGCAGTTCTTC	CASSLPNGTSYNEQFF
TRBJ2-7	TRBV6-2/TRBV6-3	TRBD1	few	TGTGCCAGCACCTTTCAACAGGGGCGAAATTACGAGCAGTACTTC	CASTFQQGRNYEQYF
TRBJ1-6	TRBV19	.	.	TGCGCCAGTAGTATAGGTGCACAGGGACCTTCACCCCTCCAATTT	CASSIGAQGPSPLQF
TRBJ2-1	TRBV5-1	TRBD2	few	TGCGCCAGCAGCGCTGGGGGGACTAGCGGGAGAAATGAGCAGTTCTTC	CASSAGGTSGRNEQFF
TRBJ1-6	TRBV12-3/TRBV12-4	TRBD1	.	TGTGCCAGCAGCGAGAGACAGGGGCTTCATTCACCCCTCCAGTTT	CASSERQGLHSPLQF
TRBJ2-3	TRBV28	.	.	TGTGCCAGCAGGGAGGGGGTGAGCACAGATACGCAGTATTTT	CASREGVSTDTQYF
TRBJ2-5	TRBV24-1	.	.	TGTGCGACCATTGATCGGCAGGCGCACCAAGAGACCCAGTACTTC	CATIDRQAHQETQYF
TRBJ1-4	TRBV6-5	.	.	TGTGCCACCAGTTGGACAGCAATTAATGAAAAACTGTTTTTT	CATSWTAINEKLFF
TRBJ1-6	TRBV6-6	.	.	TGTGCCAGCAGTTTGGACGGTCCATGGTCACCCCTCCACTTT	CASSLDGPWSPLHF
TRBJ1-2	TRBV29-1	.	.	TGCAGTATTGGAGATGGTCCAGGTGCAGGTGGCTACACCTTC	CSIGDGPGAGGYTF
TRBJ2-3	TRBV5-1	TRBD2	.	TGCGCCAGCAGCGTTAGCGGGAGGGGCGGAGATACGCAGTATTTT	CASSVSGRGGDTQYF
TRBJ2-5	TRBV5-6	TRBD2	.	TGTACCAGCAGCTTGAATATCGGACTAGAGGGAGCAGAGACCCAGTACTTC	CTSSLNIGLEGAETQYF
TRBJ2-2	TRBV7-9	TRBD2	.	TGTGCCAGCAGCTTTGGACTAGCGGTTAACGCCAGGGAGCTGTTTTTT	CASSFGLAVNARELFF
TRBJ1-1	TRBV11-3	TRBD1	.	TGTGCCAGCAGCTTCGACAGGGACCCCACTGAAGCTTTCTTT	CASSFDRDPTEAFF
TRBJ1-4	TRBV4-2	.	.	TGCGCCAGCAGCCGGTCGGACAGAAATGAAAAACTGTTTTTT	CASSRSDRNEKLFF
TRBJ2-3	TRBV11-2	.	.	TGTGTCAGCAGCCTCCTCGGGACAGATACGCAGTATTTT	CVSSLLGTDTQYF
TRBJ2-3	TRBV6-1	.	.	TGTGTCAGCAGAACCCAGCGGGCTAGCACAGATACGCATTATTTT	CVSRTQRASTDTHYF